This T cell receptor beta chain was retrieved from a study of T-cell reconstitution after alpha-beta-depleted transplantation in children. Using unique molecular identifiers, the investigators prepared the TCRbeta library. TCRdb re-analysed the PCR reads in MiXCR, keeping a single row per CDR3 protein. Of 450,000 to 600,000 distinct CDR3 sequences listed, about 30% are singletons. The CDR3 has 22 residues. The starting material was PBMCs from the stem cell graft donor, obtained from the stem cell graft. The rearrangement uses TRBV21-1 and TRBJ1-4. TRBV21-1 is shown as a pseudogene. This receptor was taken from a human donor who donated a stem cell graft to a child with aplastic anemia. The CDR3 region is CASSKLAGSLFSKAAQGEKLFF. In DNA, the CDR3 is TGTGCCAGCAGCAAATTGGCAGGGTCGCTATTCTCTAAAGCGGCGCAGGGTGAAAAACTGTTTTTT.